This TCR beta chain was found in a study of T cells expressing NK-cell markers. Overall study: Repertoires of TCR beta were obtained from T cells sorted as CD3+CD56+NKG2C+, CD3+CD56+NKG2C- and CD3+CD56-NKG2C+. The study sequenced eight donors, seven HCMV-seropositive and one seronegative. Findings of the study overall: There were a few donors in whom these clonotypes also led the CD3+CD56-NKG2C+ fraction. Of the CD8+ T cell pool in roughly six donors, roughly 1.0-7.5% was accounted for by dominant NKG2C+ clonotypes.

TCRdb re-called the 5' RACE reads and shows each CDR3 protein once, DNA omitted. The table lists 250,000 or so distinct CDR3 sequences, with about 4.2% in the top ten. The CDR3 is made up of 15 amino acids. The germline V gene encodes CDR1 SGHTA and CDR2 FQGNSA. Regarding this clonotype: Its specificity is unknown.

This receptor was identified in a woman aged 18 to 69 in good health. Source material: blood T cells: a sorted CD56 or NKG2C T cell subset, CD4+ or CD8+ T cells, or bulk PBMC T cells (not recorded which). The chain links TRBV7-2 to TRBJ2-2; checking the TCRdb D call of TRBD1 is not possible without DNA. The CDR3 region is CASSLEGDNTGELFF.